The 18 T cell receptor beta chains in this list originate from one sample, sequenced in a study of shared clonotypes between healthy human individuals. Assay: immunoSEQ multiplex PCR; the TCRdb copy retains only in-frame clones and omits some. Found here are a few million clones, approximately 93% of them singletons; the top ten hold 0.39%. The sample taken for sequencing was naive CD4+ T cells from PBMCs. The subset was: CD45RA+ positively selected. The receptors come from a young man in good health. Some clones in this sample may be carry-over from other donors' samples.

V gene TRBV7-8 combines with J gene TRBJ1-5; 7 positions agree with TRBD1. The CDR3 is 16 amino acids. Germline V gene data show CDR1 as SGHVS and CDR2 as FQNEAQ. V trimming: 1 base; J trimming: 7 bases; junction bases outside the gene matches: 10. CDR3 bases: TGTGCCAGCAGCTTAGTCCTCGGACAGGCCACACAGCCCCAGCATTTT. The encoded protein is CASSLVLGQATQPQHF. The full variable domain, with the rest looked up from reference TRBV7-8 and TRBJ1-5, is GAGVSQSPRYKVAKRGQDVALRCDPISGHVSLFWYQQALGQGPEFLTYFQNEAQLDKSGLPSDRFFAERPEGSVSTLKIQRTQQEDSAVYLCASSLVLGQATQPQHFGDGTRLSIL.

V is TRBV9 and J is TRBJ2-7, with 10 bases that match TRBD1. Trimming at V came to 0 bases and at J to 5 bases, leaving 2 bases not matched to a gene. The CDR3 runs to 14 residues. CDR1 and CDR2 (germline): SGDLS, YYNGEE. The CDR3 loop reads CASSVGQGADEQYF. The CDR3 DNA reads TGTGCCAGCAGCGTAGGACAGGGGGCAGACGAGCAGTACTTC.

This clone has just one count. This chain joins TRBV19 and TRBJ2-3; no clear D. V lost 3 bases to trimming and J lost 5 bases, with 9 bases between them. Germline CDR1 LNHDA, CDR2 SQIVND (reference sequence). CDR3 length: 13 residues. CDR3 DNA sequence: TGTGCCAGTAGTATGCTCCTTGGAGATACGCAGTATTTT. It yields the protein CASSMLLGDTQYF.

CDR3 sequence reads: CASSQDPVRGPGVWDRGSETQYF. For the CDR3, the DNA is TGTGCCAGCAGCCAAGATCCAGTGCGGGGACCCGGTGTGTGGGACAGGGGTTCGGAGACCCAGTACTTC. The V gene is TRBV4-2, the J gene TRBJ2-5, with TRBD1 matching 10 bases. The length of the CDR3 is 23 residues. CDR1 is LGHNA and CDR2 is YNFKEQ in the germline V gene. The ends lost 0 bases at V and 5 bases at J; junction bases unmatched: 27.

In regard to this clone: Other DNA sequences within the sample encode an identical CDR3. The rearrangement uses TRBV2 and TRBJ2-2; D perhaps matches TRBD2 (6 bases). Trimming shortened V by 3 bases and J by 3 bases, and 8 bases separated the two germline ends. CDR1 SNHLY and CDR2 FYNNEI come from the germline V gene. This CDR3 has 14 residues. CDR3 sequence reads: CASSEGTYTGELFF. The CDR3 DNA reads as TGTGCCAGCAGTGAGGGGACTTACACCGGGGAGCTGTTTTTT.

The gene calls are TRBV5-6 and TRBJ2-2; D is possibly TRBD2 (5 bases). The CDR3 contains 16 residues. V was cut by 4 bases and J by 9 bases, with 22 bases left in between. The V gene's germline CDR1 is SGHDT and CDR2 YYEEEE. CDR3 DNA: TGTGCCAGCAGCCCGACGGTTGCAGGAGGTATCAGGGAGCTGTTTTTT. Translated, it gives CASSPTVAGGIRELFF. Full variable domain (remainder filled in from reference TRBV5-6 and TRBJ2-2): DAGVTQSPTHLIKTRGQQVTLRCSPKSGHDTVSWYQQALGQGPQFIFQYYEEEERQRGNFPDRFSGHQFPNYSSELNVNALLLGDSALYLCASSPTVAGGIRELFFGEGSRLTVL.

The CDR3 nucleotides are TGCAGCATCTGGACAGCCTTGAACACTGAAGCTTTCTTT. It yields the protein CSIWTALNTEAFF. This chain connects TRBV29-1 to TRBJ1-1; TRBD1 is a possible D gene (6 bases). Per the germline V gene, CDR1 is SQVTM and CDR2 is ANQGSEA. Trimming pared 8 bases from V and 0 bases from J, leaving 13 bases between. CDR3 length: 13 amino acids.

This rearrangement joins TRBV2 to TRBJ1-5; tentative D call: TRBD1 (5 bases). V lost 4 bases and J lost 0, with 10 bases in between. The CDR3 length is 15 residues. Germline CDR1 is SNHLY and CDR2 is FYNNEI. This CDR3 reads CASSVEGLSNQPQHF. DNA for the CDR3: TGTGCCAGCAGTGTTGAGGGACTTAGCAATCAGCCCCAGCATTTT.

The rearrangement uses TRBV28 and TRBJ2-7; possibly TRBD1 or TRBD2 for D (5 bases each). The CDR3 totals 15 residues. Germline loops: CDR1 MDHEN, CDR2 SYDVKM. Trimming took 7 bases from V and 0 from J, leaving 16 bases between them. The CDR3 bases are TGTGCCAGCACTGGGGCGCCGGGGAGCTCCTACGAGCAGTACTTC. Encoded protein: CASTGAPGSSYEQYF. The variable domain in full, with the rest retrieved from reference TRBV28 and TRBJ2-7, is DVKVTQSSRYLVKRTGEKVFLECVQDMDHENMFWYRQDPGLGLRLIYFSYDVKMKEKGDIPEGYSVSREKKERFSLILESASTNQTSMYLCASTGAPGSSYEQYFGPGTRLTVT.

This sequence joins TRBV11-3 and TRBJ1-1; perhaps TRBD1 as D (5 bases). V was shortened by 5 bases and J by 1 base, with 8 bases between the two germline ends. The CDR3 sequence is 13 residues long. Germline V gene lookup returns CDR1 SGHNT and CDR2 YENEEA. The CDR3 DNA sequence: TGTGCCAGCAGCCCCGGGGGGAACACTGAAGCTTTCTTT. Amino acids: CASSPGGNTEAFF.

The V and J genes are TRBV5-1 and TRBJ2-7; 7 nucleotides match TRBD2. The germline gives CDR1 SGHRS, CDR2 YFSETQ. The CDR3 is 16 residues long. V trimming: 3 bases; J trimming: 5 bases; junction bases outside the gene matches: 14. The CDR3 region is CASSSTSEPWIDEQYF. CDR3 bases: TGCGCCAGCAGCTCTACTAGCGAGCCCTGGATCGACGAGCAGTACTTC. The full variable domain, completed using reference TRBV5-1 and TRBJ2-7, is KAGVTQTPRYLIKTRGQQVTLSCSPISGHRSVSWYQQTPGQGLQFLFEYFSETQRNKGNFPGRFSGRQFSNSRSEMNVSTLELGDSALYLCASSSTSEPWIDEQYFGPGTRLTVT.

The V gene is TRBV18, the J gene TRBJ2-5, with 7 bases matching TRBD2. The length of the CDR3 is 15 residues. Looked up from germline, CDR1 is KGHSH and CDR2 is LQKENI. Germline trimming cut 3 bases from V and 0 bases from J; bases unmatched to any gene: 4. CDR3 DNA sequence: TGTGCCAGCTCACCCCGGGGGGTCAACCAAGAGACCCAGTACTTC. It encodes CASSPRGVNQETQYF.

This chain joins TRBV18 and TRBJ1-1; D uncertain. CDR1 is KGHSH and CDR2 is LQKENI in the germline V gene. The length of the CDR3 is 16 residues. The V end lost 6 bases, the J end lost 1 base, and 18 bases lay between the germline ends. CDR3 residues: CASSLESGLPNTEAFF. For the CDR3, the DNA is TGTGCCAGCTCGTTAGAATCGGGTCTTCCGAACACTGAAGCTTTCTTT.

The chain combines TRBV27 with TRBJ1-2, with 7 bases fitting TRBD1. Germline lookup yields CDR1 MNHEY and CDR2 SMNVEV (reference sequence). CDR3 length: 15 amino acids. J was trimmed by 1 base and V by 4 bases; bases with no gene match: 6. The CDR3 DNA is TGTGCCAGCAGTTATTACAGGGGATATAACTATGGCTACACCTTC. Translated, it gives CASSYYRGYNYGYTF.

In this sample, this clone turned up once. J is TRBJ2-4 and V is TRBV18; 7 positions agree with TRBD1. Trimming took 2 bases from V and 8 from J; bases not matched to a gene: 3. CDR1 and CDR2 from the germline V gene are KGHSH and LQKENI. CDR3 length: 13 residues. The CDR3: CASSPDRADIQYF. Written as DNA, the CDR3 is TGTGCCAGCTCACCAGACAGGGCGGACATTCAGTACTTC.

The chain has TRBV6-5 and TRBJ1-1; a possible D gene is TRBD1 (6 bases). Germline V lookup: CDR1 MNHEY, CDR2 SVGAGI. This CDR3 is built from 15 residues. V lost 6 bases, J lost 4 bases, and 18 bases lay in between. CDR3 bases: TGTGCCAGCAGAAACGGGGGGGGCCGAGGCACTGAAGCTTTCTTT. As protein: CASRNGGGRGTEAFF.

This clone has a handful of counts. Additional DNA sequences in this sample encode the identical CDR3. The rearrangement links TRBV7-2 to TRBJ1-1; D uncertain. Germline CDR1 SGHTA, CDR2 FQGNSA. This CDR3 comprises 13 residues. Between the trimmed V and J ends, which lost 1 base and 5 bases, there was a span of 8 bases. DNA of the CDR3: TGTGCCAGCAGCTTAGTCGGGGAAACTGAAGCTTTCTTT. It yields the protein CASSLVGETEAFF.

This chain connects TRBV6-5 to TRBJ1-3; weak D call: TRBD1 (5 bases). CDR1 is MNHEY and CDR2 is SVGAGI in the germline V gene. Trimming took 7 bases from V and 5 from J, leaving 15 bases between them. CDR3 size: 14 residues. CDR3: CASIGHRARNTIYF. The CDR3 DNA is TGTGCCAGCATCGGACACCGGGCTAGAAACACCATATATTTT.